Below, 14 T cell receptor beta chains from the same sample are listed, as sequenced in a study of cytomegalovirus exposure and HLA in healthy donors. Assay: immunoSEQ multiplex PCR; the TCRdb copy retains only in-frame clones and omits some. The top ten hold less than 4.5% of the sample, which has 55,000 to 75,000 clones, about 94% seen once. Sequencing input: PBMCs. All receptors derive from a young man in good health and CMV-seropositive.

This chain uses TRBV10-3 with TRBJ2-1; 9 nucleotides align to TRBD2. The CDR3 has 15 residues. Per germline, CDR1 ENHRY and CDR2 SYGVKD. The ends lost 6 bases at V and 5 bases at J; junction bases unmatched: 8. CDR3 amino acids: CAISPYSGSNNEQFF. DNA of the CDR3: TGTGCCATCAGCCCCTATAGCGGGAGCAACAATGAGCAGTTCTTC.

The genes are TRBV2 and TRBJ1-6; a weak D match, TRBD1 (5 bases). Trimming removed 2 bases from V and 7 bases from J, with 15 bases in between. Germline loops: CDR1 SNHLY, CDR2 FYNNEI. There are 16 residues in the CDR3. The CDR3 bases are TGTGCCAGCAGTGAAAGCGGGGGGGGGAACAATTCACCCCTCCACTTT. Translated, it gives CASSESGGGNNSPLHF.

This chain connects TRBV27 to TRBJ2-7; tentatively, D is TRBD2 (6 bases). CDR1 is MNHEY, CDR2 SMNVEV, per germline (reference sequence). Trimming took off 2 bases at V and 5 bases at J, with 19 bases between the two ends. This CDR3 is 16 amino acids long. This CDR3 reads CASSLRPGLRVDEQYF. The CDR3 DNA reads as TGTGCCAGCAGTTTACGTCCGGGACTCCGTGTTGACGAGCAGTACTTC.

The chain links TRBV14 to TRBJ1-3; D is unclear. Trimming removed 1 base at V and 0 bases at J, with 13 bases between. Germline loops: CDR1 SGHDN, CDR2 FVKESK. The CDR3 has 17 amino acids. The CDR3 nucleotides read TGTGCCAGCAGCCAAGTAAAGTTGGTCAGCTCTGGAAACACCATATATTTT. It encodes CASSQVKLVSSGNTIYF.

V and J are TRBV5-8 and TRBJ2-7; 12 nucleotides align to TRBD2. The CDR3 totals 16 residues. The V gene's germline CDR1 is SGHTS and CDR2 YDEGEE. Trimming at V came to 2 bases and at J to 4 bases, leaving 7 bases not matched to a gene. Here the CDR3 reads CASSFQMTSGGYEQYF. CDR3 sequence (DNA): TGTGCCAGCAGCTTTCAAATGACTAGCGGGGGTTACGAGCAGTACTTC. The full variable domain, its missing parts supplied by reference TRBV5-8 and TRBJ2-7, is EAGVTQSPTHLIKTRGQQATLRCSPISGHTSVYWYQQALGLGLQFLLWYDEGEERNRGNFPPRFSGRQFPNYSSELNVNALELEDSALYLCASSFQMTSGGYEQYFGPGTRLTVT.

V usage is TRBV6-1 and J usage is TRBJ2-2; D might be TRBD1 (6 bases). Germline values: CDR1 MNHNS, CDR2 SASEGT. The V and J ends lost 7 bases and 3 bases respectively, with 9 bases between them. The CDR3 runs to 13 residues. The CDR3 protein is CASKTGDTGELFF. The CDR3, as DNA: TGTGCCAGCAAGACAGGAGACACCGGGGAGCTGTTTTTT.

This chain joins TRBV4-3 and TRBJ2-1; D may be TRBD2 (5 bases). Germline-derived CDR1 and CDR2 are LGHNA and YSLEER. The V end lost 0 bases, the J end lost 4 bases, and 16 bases lay between the germline ends. The CDR3 is 17 amino acids. CDR3 DNA: TGCGCCAGCAGCCAAGATTTTGAGGGAGTCACTTACAATGAGCAGTTCTTC. It is translated as CASSQDFEGVTYNEQFF.

The chain links TRBV5-1 to TRBJ2-1; 12 bases are a match to TRBD2. CDR3 length: 16 amino acids. The V gene end was trimmed by 6 bases and the J gene end by 5 bases; junction bases not matched to a gene: 9. Germline CDR1 reads SGHRS; CDR2 reads YFSETQ. The CDR3 sequence is CASNLLAGGGDNEQFF. The CDR3 region has the DNA TGCGCCAGCAACCTACTAGCGGGAGGAGGGGACAATGAGCAGTTCTTC.

The chain uses TRBV9 and TRBJ2-3; TRBD2 matches 7 bases. In germline, CDR1 is SGDLS, CDR2 YYNGEE. The CDR3 runs 14 residues. The V and J ends lost 0 bases and 7 bases, in that order; junction bases with no gene match: 5. Here the CDR3 reads CASSVAGGDNTQYF. The CDR3 coding sequence is TGTGCCAGCAGCGTAGCGGGGGGAGATAATACGCAGTATTTT. Looking up the rest from reference TRBV9 and TRBJ2-3 gives the full variable domain: DSGVTQTPKHLITATGQRVTLRCSPRSGDLSVYWYQQSLDQGLQFLIQYYNGEERAKGNILERFSAQQFPDLHSELNLSSLELGDSALYFCASSVAGGDNTQYFGPGTRLTVL.

The chain has TRBV6-6 and TRBJ2-5; D is uncertain. Between the trimmed V and J ends, which lost 2 bases and 2 bases, there was a span of 12 bases. Germline V lookup: CDR1 MNHNY, CDR2 SVGAGI (reference sequence). This CDR3 region has 15 residues. Here the CDR3 DNA reads TGTGCCAGCAGTTACAGAGGCGACTTACAAGAGACCCAGTACTTC. Translated: CASSYRGDLQETQYF.

This clone was seen once. V is TRBV27 and J is TRBJ2-7, with D perhaps matching TRBD1 (7 bases). CDR1 is MNHEY, CDR2 SMNVEV, per germline (reference sequence). Trimming removed 5 bases from V and 6 bases from J, with 14 bases in between. The CDR3 sequence is 13 residues long. The CDR3 region is CASSPTQGGEQYF. The CDR3 nucleotides read TGTGCCAGCAGTCCAACCCAGGGGGGCGAGCAGTACTTC.

The chain uses TRBV27 and TRBJ2-2, with TRBD1 matching 11 bases. Germline CDR1 MNHEY, CDR2 SMNVEV (reference sequence). Losses at the gene ends were 6 bases for V and 5 bases for J; bases not matched to a gene: 5. This CDR3 is 15 amino acids long. CDR3 residues: CASRARDRGTGELFF. The CDR3 DNA is TGTGCCAGCAGGGCCCGGGACAGGGGGACCGGGGAGCTGTTTTTT.

The chain links TRBV2 to TRBJ2-1, with TRBD1 matching 8 bases. The CDR3 has 13 amino acids. The germline V gene encodes CDR1 SNHLY and CDR2 FYNNEI. J lost 8 bases, V lost 6 bases, and 6 bases had no gene match. The CDR3: CASRRQGKDEQFF. Written as DNA, the CDR3 is TGTGCCAGCAGGAGACAGGGGAAAGATGAGCAGTTCTTC.

The V call is TRBV4-1, the J call TRBJ2-7, with D uncertain. Germline CDR1 reads MGHRA; CDR2 reads YSYEKL. V was pared by 0 bases and J by 4 bases, with 7 bases between. The CDR3 spans 13 residues. In DNA, the CDR3 is TGCGCCAGCAGCCAAGACCGAGAGTACGAGCAGTACTTC. The encoded protein is CASSQDREYEQYF.